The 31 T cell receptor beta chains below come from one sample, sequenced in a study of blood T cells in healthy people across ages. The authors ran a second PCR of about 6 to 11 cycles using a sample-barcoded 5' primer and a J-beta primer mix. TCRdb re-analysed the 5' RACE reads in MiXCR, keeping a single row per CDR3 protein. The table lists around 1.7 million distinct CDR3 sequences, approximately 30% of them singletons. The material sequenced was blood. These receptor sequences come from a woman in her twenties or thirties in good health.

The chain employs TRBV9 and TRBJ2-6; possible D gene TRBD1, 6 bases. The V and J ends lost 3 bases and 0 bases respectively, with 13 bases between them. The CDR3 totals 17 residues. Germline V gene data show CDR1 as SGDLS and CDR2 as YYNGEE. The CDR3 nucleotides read TGTGCCAGCAGCGCCAGGGGCTTTTACTCTGGGGCCAACGTCCTGACTTTC. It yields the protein CASSARGFYSGANVLTF.

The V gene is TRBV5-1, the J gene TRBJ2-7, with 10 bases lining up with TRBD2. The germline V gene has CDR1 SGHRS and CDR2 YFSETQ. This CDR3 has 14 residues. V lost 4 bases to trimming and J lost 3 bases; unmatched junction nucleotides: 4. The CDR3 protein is CASSASGGHYEQYF. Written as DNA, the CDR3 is TGCGCCAGCAGCGCTAGCGGGGGCCACTACGAGCAGTACTTC.

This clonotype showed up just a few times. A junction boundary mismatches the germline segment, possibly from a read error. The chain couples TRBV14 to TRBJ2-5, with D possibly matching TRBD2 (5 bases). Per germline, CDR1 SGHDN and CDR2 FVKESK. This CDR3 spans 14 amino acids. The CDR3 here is CAGSQGGLTETQYF. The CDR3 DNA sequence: TGTGCCGGCAGCCAAGGCGGGCTCACGGAGACCCAGTACTTC.

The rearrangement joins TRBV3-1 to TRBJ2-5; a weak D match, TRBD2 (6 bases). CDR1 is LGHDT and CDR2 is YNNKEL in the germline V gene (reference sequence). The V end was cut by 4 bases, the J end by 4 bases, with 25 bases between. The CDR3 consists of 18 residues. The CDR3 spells CASSRITGGRGIGETQYF. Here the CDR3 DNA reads TGTGCCAGCAGCCGGATAACCGGCGGGCGGGGTATAGGAGAGACCCAGTACTTC.

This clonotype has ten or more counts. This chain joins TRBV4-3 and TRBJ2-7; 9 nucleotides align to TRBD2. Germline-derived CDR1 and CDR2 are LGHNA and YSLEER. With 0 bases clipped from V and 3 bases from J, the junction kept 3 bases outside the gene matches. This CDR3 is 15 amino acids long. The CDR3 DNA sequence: TGCGCCAGCAGCCAAGAGGCTAGCGGGGACTACGAGCAGTACTTC. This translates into CASSQEASGDYEQYF.

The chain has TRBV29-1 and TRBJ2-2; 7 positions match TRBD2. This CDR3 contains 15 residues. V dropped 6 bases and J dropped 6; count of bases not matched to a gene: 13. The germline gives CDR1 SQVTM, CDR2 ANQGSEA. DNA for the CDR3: TGCAGCGTCGATCGGATCGGGGGGAAGGCCGGGGAGCTGTTTTTT. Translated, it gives CSVDRIGGKAGELFF.

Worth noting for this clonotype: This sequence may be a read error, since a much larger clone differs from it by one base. CDR3 nucleotides: TGCGCCAGCAGCCAACCTTCAGAACGACCCTACGGGCAGTACTTC. It is translated as CASSQPSERPYGQYF. The J gene is TRBJ2-5, the V gene TRBV4-1; D is ambiguous. CDR1 is MGHRA and CDR2 is YSYEKL in the germline V gene. V lost 2 bases to trimming and J lost 11 bases, with 21 bases between them. The CDR3 totals 15 residues.

CDR3 loop: CASSLLSGTKVWEQYF. As DNA, the CDR3 is TGTGCCAGCAGCCTGTTATCGGGAACAAAAGTGTGGGAGCAGTACTTC. V usage is TRBV28 and J usage is TRBJ2-7; D perhaps matches TRBD2 (5 bases). The length of the CDR3 is 16 residues. CDR1 MDHEN and CDR2 SYDVKM come from the germline V gene. V was cut by 6 bases and J by 7 bases, with 25 bases left in between.

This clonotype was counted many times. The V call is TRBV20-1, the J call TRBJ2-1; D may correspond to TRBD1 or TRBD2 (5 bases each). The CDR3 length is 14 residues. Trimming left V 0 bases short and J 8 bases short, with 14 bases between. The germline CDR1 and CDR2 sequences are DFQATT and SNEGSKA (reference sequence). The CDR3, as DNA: TGCAGTGCTAGAGAGGGGGTCAGTACGGATGAGCAGTTCTTC. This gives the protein CSAREGVSTDEQFF.

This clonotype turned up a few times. DNA for the CDR3: TGCAGTGTTCCAAATAGCGGGAGGGCCATCTATGAGCAGTACTTC. It is translated as CSVPNSGRAIYEQYF. The V gene is TRBV20-1, the J gene TRBJ2-5; TRBD2 agrees at 11 bases. The germline gives CDR1 DFQATT, CDR2 SNEGSKA (reference sequence). V gave up 7 bases and J gave up 11 bases; unmatched junction bases: 18. The CDR3 is made up of 15 amino acids.

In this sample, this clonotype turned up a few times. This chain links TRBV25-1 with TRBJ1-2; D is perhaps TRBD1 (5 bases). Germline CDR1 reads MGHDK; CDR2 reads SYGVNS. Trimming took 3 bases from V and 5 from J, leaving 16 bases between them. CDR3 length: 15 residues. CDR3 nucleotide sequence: TGTGCCAGCAGTGACGTGTCGGTTGGGGGGTATGGCTACACCTTC. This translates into CASSDVSVGGYGYTF.

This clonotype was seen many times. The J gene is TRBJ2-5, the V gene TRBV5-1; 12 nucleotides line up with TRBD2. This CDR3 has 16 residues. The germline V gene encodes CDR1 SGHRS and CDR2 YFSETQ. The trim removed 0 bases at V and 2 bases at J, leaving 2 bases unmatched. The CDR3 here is CASSLELAGGQETQYF. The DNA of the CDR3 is TGCGCCAGCAGCTTGGAGCTAGCGGGGGGGCAAGAGACCCAGTACTTC. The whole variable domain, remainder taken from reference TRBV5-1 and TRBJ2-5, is KAGVTQTPRYLIKTRGQQVTLSCSPISGHRSVSWYQQTPGQGLQFLFEYFSETQRNKGNFPGRFSGRQFSNSRSEMNVSTLELGDSALYLCASSLELAGGQETQYFGPGTRLLVL.

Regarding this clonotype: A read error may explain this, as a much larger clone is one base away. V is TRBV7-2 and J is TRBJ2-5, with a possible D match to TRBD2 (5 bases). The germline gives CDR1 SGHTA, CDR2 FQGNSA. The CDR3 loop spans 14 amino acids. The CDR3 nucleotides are TGTGTCAGCAGCTTAGGCTATACGGGGGAGACCCAGTACTTC. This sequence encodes CVSSLGYTGETQYF. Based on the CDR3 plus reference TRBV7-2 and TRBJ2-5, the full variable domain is GAGVSQSPSNKVTEKGKDVELRCDPISGHTALYWYRQSLGQGLEFLIYFQGNSAPDKSGLPSDRFSAERTGGSVSTLTIQRTQQEDSAVYLCVSSLGYTGETQYFGPGTRLLVL.

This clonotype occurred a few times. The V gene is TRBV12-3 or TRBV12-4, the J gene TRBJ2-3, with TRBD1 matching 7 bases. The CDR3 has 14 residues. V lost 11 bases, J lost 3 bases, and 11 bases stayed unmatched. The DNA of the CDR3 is TGTGCCGCAACAAAAAGGGGGCGAACAGATACGCAGTATTTT. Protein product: CAATKRGRTDTQYF.

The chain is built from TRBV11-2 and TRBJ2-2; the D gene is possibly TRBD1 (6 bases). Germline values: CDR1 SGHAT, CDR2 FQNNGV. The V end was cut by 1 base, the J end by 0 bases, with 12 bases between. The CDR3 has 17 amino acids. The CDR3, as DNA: TGTGCCAGCAGCTTAGTTGGTGGGGGCCCGAACACCGGGGAGCTGTTTTTT. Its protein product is CASSLVGGGPNTGELFF.

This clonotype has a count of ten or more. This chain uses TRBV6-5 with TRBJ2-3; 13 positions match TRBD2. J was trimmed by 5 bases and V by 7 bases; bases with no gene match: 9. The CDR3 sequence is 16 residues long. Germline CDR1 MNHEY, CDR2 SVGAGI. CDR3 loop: CASTGLAGVGRDTQYF. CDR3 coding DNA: TGTGCCAGCACCGGACTAGCGGGAGTAGGTCGAGATACGCAGTATTTT.

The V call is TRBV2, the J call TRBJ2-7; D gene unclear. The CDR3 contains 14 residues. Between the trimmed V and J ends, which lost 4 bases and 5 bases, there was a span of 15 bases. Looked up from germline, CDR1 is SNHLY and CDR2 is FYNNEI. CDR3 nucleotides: TGTGCCAGCAGTGGAAGACCCCTCTCACACGAGCAGTACTTC. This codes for CASSGRPLSHEQYF.

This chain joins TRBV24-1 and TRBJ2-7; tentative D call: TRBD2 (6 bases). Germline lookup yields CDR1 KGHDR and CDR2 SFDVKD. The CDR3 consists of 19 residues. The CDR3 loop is CATPLLSSAVQGGSYEQYF. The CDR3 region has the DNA TGTGCAACCCCCCTCCTCTCGTCGGCAGTGCAGGGAGGCTCCTACGAGCAGTACTTC.

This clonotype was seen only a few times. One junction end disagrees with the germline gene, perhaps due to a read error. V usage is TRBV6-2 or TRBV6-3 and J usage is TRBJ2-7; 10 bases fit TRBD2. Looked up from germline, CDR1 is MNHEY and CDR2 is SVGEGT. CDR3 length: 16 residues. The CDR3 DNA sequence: TGTGCCAGCAGTCCCATTGTGCCTAGCGGGAGCATCGAGCGGTACTTC. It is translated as CASSPIVPSGSIERYF.

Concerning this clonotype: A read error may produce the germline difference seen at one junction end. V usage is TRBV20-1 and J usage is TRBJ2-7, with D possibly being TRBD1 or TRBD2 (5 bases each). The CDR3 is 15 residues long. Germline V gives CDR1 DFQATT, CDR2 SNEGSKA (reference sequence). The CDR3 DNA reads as TGCTGTGCTATCCCGTCTCGGGGCCTCTCCTACGAGCAGTACTTC. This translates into CCAIPSRGLSYEQYF.

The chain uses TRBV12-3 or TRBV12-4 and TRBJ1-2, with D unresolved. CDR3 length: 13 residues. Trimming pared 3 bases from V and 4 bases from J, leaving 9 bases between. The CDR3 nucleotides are TGTGCCAGCAGTTTGGTCAGGAGCTATGGCTACACCTTC. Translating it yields CASSLVRSYGYTF.

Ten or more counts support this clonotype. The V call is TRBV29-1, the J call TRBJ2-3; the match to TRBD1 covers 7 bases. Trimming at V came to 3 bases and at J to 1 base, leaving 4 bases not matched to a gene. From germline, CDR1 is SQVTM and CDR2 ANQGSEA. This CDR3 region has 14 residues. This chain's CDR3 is CSVEGQTGTDTQYF. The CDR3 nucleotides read TGCAGCGTTGAGGGACAGACAGGCACAGATACGCAGTATTTT.

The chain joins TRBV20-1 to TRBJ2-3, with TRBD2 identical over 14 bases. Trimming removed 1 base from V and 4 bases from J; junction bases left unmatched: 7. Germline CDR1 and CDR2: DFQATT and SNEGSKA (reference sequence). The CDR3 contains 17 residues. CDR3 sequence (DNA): TGCAGTGCTAGAGGGACTAGCGGGGGGTCTGCGGCAGATACGCAGTATTTT. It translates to CSARGTSGGSAADTQYF.

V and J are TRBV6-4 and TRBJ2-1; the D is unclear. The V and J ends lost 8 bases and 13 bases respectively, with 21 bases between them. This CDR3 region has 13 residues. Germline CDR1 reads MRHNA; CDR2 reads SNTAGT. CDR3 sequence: CASARDTQETQFF. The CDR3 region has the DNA TGTGCCAGCGCTAGAGACACACAAGAGACCCAGTTCTTC.

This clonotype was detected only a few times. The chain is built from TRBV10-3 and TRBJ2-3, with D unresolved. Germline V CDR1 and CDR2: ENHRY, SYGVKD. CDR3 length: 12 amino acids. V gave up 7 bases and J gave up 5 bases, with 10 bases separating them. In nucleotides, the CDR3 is TGTGCCATCAATACAGACGGAGATACGCAGTATTTT. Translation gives CAINTDGDTQYF.

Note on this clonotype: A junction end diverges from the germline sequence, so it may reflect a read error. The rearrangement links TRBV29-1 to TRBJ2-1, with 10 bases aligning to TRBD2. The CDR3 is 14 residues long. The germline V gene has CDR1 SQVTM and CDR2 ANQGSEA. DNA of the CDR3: TGCAGCGTTCAAAGCGGGAGGGTCTACAATGAGCAGGTCTTC. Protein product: CSVQSGRVYNEQVF.

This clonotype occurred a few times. CDR3 nucleotide sequence: TGTGCCAGCAGCCGTCAAATAGGCGGGTACAATGAGCAGTTCTTC. Translation: CASSRQIGGYNEQFF. The V call is TRBV5-6, the J call TRBJ2-1; D may be TRBD2 (5 bases). Germline V gene lookup returns CDR1 SGHDT and CDR2 YYEEEE. V lost 4 bases, J lost 4 bases, and 15 bases lay in between. The CDR3 loop spans 15 amino acids.

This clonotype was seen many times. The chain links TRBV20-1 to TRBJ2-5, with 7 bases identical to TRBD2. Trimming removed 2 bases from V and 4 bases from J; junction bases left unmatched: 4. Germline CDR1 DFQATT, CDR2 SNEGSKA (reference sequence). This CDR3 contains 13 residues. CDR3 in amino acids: CSARPSGGETQYF. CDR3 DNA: TGCAGTGCTAGACCTTCGGGGGGAGAGACCCAGTACTTC.

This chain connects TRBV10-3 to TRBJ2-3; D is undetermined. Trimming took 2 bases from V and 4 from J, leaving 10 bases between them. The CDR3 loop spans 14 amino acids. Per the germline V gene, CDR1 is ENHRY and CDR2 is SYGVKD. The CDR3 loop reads CAISEGESPDTQYF. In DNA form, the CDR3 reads TGTGCCATCAGTGAGGGGGAAAGCCCAGATACGCAGTATTTT.

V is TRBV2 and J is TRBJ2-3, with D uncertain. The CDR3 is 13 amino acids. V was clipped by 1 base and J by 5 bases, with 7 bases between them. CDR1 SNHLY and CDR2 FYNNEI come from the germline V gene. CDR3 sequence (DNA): TGTGCCAGCAGTGAAGGGCCGGTAGATACGCAGTATTTT. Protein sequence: CASSEGPVDTQYF.

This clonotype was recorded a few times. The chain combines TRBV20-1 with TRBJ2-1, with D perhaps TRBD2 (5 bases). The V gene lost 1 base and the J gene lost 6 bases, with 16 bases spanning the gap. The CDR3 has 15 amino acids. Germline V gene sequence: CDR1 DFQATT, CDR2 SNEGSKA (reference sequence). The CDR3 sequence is CSARVQRQGFNEQFF. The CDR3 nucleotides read TGCAGTGCTAGAGTGCAGCGGCAAGGTTTCAATGAGCAGTTCTTC.